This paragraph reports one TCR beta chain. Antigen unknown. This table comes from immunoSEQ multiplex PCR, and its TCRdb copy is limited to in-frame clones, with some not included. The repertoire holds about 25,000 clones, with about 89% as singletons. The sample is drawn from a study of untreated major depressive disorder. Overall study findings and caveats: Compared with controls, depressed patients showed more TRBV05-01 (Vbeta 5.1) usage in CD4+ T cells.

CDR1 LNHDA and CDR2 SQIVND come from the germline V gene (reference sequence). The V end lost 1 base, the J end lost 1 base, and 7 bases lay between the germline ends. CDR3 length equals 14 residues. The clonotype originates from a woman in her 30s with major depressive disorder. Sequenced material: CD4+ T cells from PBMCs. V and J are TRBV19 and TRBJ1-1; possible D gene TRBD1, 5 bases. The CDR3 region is CASSIGGQNTEAFF. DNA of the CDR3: TGTGCCAGTAGTATAGGGGGCCAGAACACTGAAGCTTTCTTT.